This T cell receptor (beta chain) appears in the sequencing data of a study of blood T cell repertoires in COVID-19. Study-level background: Donors in the United States, Italy and Spain gave samples during acute or convalescent COVID-19. PBMCs, B-cell-depleted T cells, or T cells were the source of the cDNA or gDNA that made up the material.

Profiled with immunoSEQ multiplex PCR; TCRdb holds only in-frame clones, not every one. The sample has hundreds of thousands of clones; 80% to 90% are singletons. The receptor was derived from a woman in her 30s with active or convalescent COVID-19. Sequencing input: peripheral blood.

CDR3 sequence reads: CASSILAGTYEQYF. The DNA for the CDR3 is TGTGCCAGTAGTATCCTAGCGGGAACCTACGAGCAGTACTTC. The chain combines TRBV19 with TRBJ2-7; 9 bases are a match to TRBD2. This CDR3 has 14 amino acids. The germline V gene encodes CDR1 LNHDA and CDR2 SQIVND (reference sequence). V was clipped by 3 bases and J by 2 bases; unmatched bases: 2.